This TCR beta chain came from a study of human T cells and chemical hapten exposure (dated by TCRdb to about 2021). In the study overall: For sensitization, 2% DPC in acetone was applied to an approximately 2 cm by approximately 2 cm area of upper inner arm skin. Throughout the roughly 25-week study period, patients were also given weekly therapeutic DPC doses on the scalp. Patch testing was performed on the upper back with Finn chambers containing 0.01% DPC, and the patch tests were scored after 6 days according to International Contact Dermatitis Research Group standards. The mostly female patient cohort included alopecia areata with under or over 50% scalp involvement, alopecia totalis and alopecia universalis. Libraries were pooled for sequencing, and variation in per-sample TCR yields was attributed mainly to small differences in library volumes within the pool. This study followed changes in the peripheral blood TCR repertoire in vivo during primary and secondary sensitization of alopecia patients to the hapten diphenylcyclopropenone (DPC). Blood was sampled from patients pre-sensitization (week 0) and at 2, 6 and about 24 weeks after DPC sensitization. Under 30 alopecia patients gave blood for TCR sequencing at one to four time points (pre-sensitization, 2, 6 and 24 weeks).

At least ten counts were recorded for this clonotype. The specificity of this receptor is unknown. Base-call qualities are not available, and no considerably larger clone is one nucleotide away. Library preparation used RACE. TCRdb names NextSeq 500 as the instrument used. During library preparation, unique molecular identifiers were attached to individual cDNA molecules so that TCRs could be counted quantitatively and reproducibly. For every blood RNA sample, sequencing covered both the TCR alpha and TCR beta chains. On the authors' methods: Samples had a median of roughly 100,000 TCRs, with a range from about 23,224 to 750,000. V, J and CDR3 annotation of the TCR reads was performed with the Decombinator software suite. For PS versus PT1 abundance plots, all samples were subsampled to the same number of TCRs (28,000). TCRs were defined as expanded if absent before sensitization and observed at least eight times at the 2-week time point. TCRdb cleaned the public reads at Q25 with fastp, built clones with MiXCR and kept in-frame beta chains. Under each unique CDR3 protein, matching rows form one entry showing the most common genes and DNA. These V and J calls are TCRdb output, not the study's own analysis. The sample profile shows about 84,000 distinct CDR3 sequences; approximately 10% of them were found once. Together, the top ten hold more than 3% of the sample.

Results the study describes overall, beyond this receptor: No change with DPC sensitization was found in the number of TCRs above 1 in 1000 frequency, and no evidence of global repertoire structure alterations was found. Compared with pre-sensitization or healthy control sets, expanded TCRs formed significantly more large CDR3 similarity clusters, which is consistent with antigen-driven responses. Because every patient had alopecia, a presumed autoimmune disease, the patients' immune response might differ from that of healthy individuals. Repeated subsampling changed both the strength of the expansion versus patch-test correlation and the threshold at which that correlation became significant. A positive correlation was found between the number of PT1 expanded TCRs and patch test score, with significance reached at thresholds 8, 16 and 32 but not 4.

Taken with the paper, the label for time point translates to: patch test 3, about 24 weeks after DPC sensitization. According to the study, the label for this sample's treatment or condition signals: therapeutic diphenylcyclopropenone sensitization with weekly scalp DPC. At every patch-test visit, the blood draw took place before the patch test was put on. Eligible patients were aged 18 to 70, diagnosed with alopecia, deemed suitable for DPC therapy, and excluded if pregnant. Total RNA was isolated from unfractionated whole blood collected in Tempus Blood RNA tubes. V is cut by 0 bases and J by 6 bases, and the space between the germline ends is 12 bases. Counted from cysteine to phenylalanine, this CDR3 has 14 amino acids. Kept here is only the CDR3 DNA, which spans 42 bases and is read in frame from base 1. The germline V gene (reference sequence) sets CDR1 to GTSNPN and CDR2 to SVGIG.

Recombination connected TRBV30 to TRBJ2-1; the D gene remains uncertain. The TCR comes from a woman aged 50 to 60 with alopecia areata. Some clones in this sample may be carry-over from other donors' samples. The sample consisted of whole blood, taken in connection with sensitization to the hapten diphenylcyclopropenone (DPC). The CDR3 has the sequence CAWSVRSIFNEQFF. The DNA sequence is TGTGCCTGGAGTGTACGGAGTATATTCAATGAGCAGTTCTTC. Reference TRBV30 and TRBJ2-1 proteins supply the regions before and after the CDR3; the full variable domain is: SQTIHQWPATLVQPVGSPLSLECTVEGTSNPNLYWYRQAAGRGLQLLFYSVGIGQISSEVPQNLSASRPQDRQFILSSKKLLLSDSGFYLCAWSVRSIFNEQFFGPGTRLTVL.